The sample holds many counts of the clone carrying this T cell receptor beta chain. The data are from a study of molecular identifiers for immune sequencing clone quantification. In preparing bulk TCR libraries, previously described methods and listed TCR primers were used. TCRdb recomputed calls from the PCR reads with MiXCR, one row per CDR3 protein. The sample lists 85,000 to 100,000 distinct CDR3 sequences; 20% to 25% were seen once. Sequencing input: naive CD8+ T cells from blood, with Jurkat cell RNA spiked in. The subset denotes: FACS-sorted CD8+CD4-CCR7+CD45RA+ naive T cells. The sequence was obtained from a human donor in good health. Some libraries in this study had Jurkat cell RNA spiked in.

As DNA, the CDR3 is TGCGCCAGCAGCCAAGATTACAGAACTCAGGACAATGAGCAGTTCTTC. Protein: CASSQDYRTQDNEQFF. The rearrangement links TRBV4-1 to TRBJ2-1, with D hard to call. V lost 0 bases to trimming and J lost 5 bases, with 14 bases between them. Germline lookup yields CDR1 MGHRA and CDR2 YSYEKL. This CDR3 is 16 amino acids long.